This T cell receptor beta chain was identified in a study of T cell clones after liver transplantation. Assay: immunoSEQ multiplex PCR; the TCRdb copy retains only in-frame clones and omits some. The table records 65,000 to 80,000 clones, 80% of them present only once. The CDR3 loop spans 15 amino acids. Trimming cost V 7 bases and J 4 bases; bases outside gene matches: 10. Germline V gives CDR1 SGHAT, CDR2 FQDESV (reference sequence). The gene calls are TRBV11-1 and TRBJ2-3, with TRBD2 matching 8 bases. The sequence was obtained from a human donor who received a liver transplant. Sequencing used CD4+ T cells from blood, obtained before liver transplant. Written as DNA, the CDR3 is TGTGCCAGCAATTATCAAGCGGGAGACGCAGATACGCAGTATTTT. This sequence encodes CASNYQAGDADTQYF.